A selection of T cell receptor beta chains follows, all from one sample in a study of cytomegalovirus exposure and HLA in healthy donors. Assay: immunoSEQ multiplex PCR; the TCRdb copy retains only in-frame clones and omits some. The sample consists of roughly 100,000 clones, 64% of them appearing once. Sequencing used PBMCs. The receptors derive from a man aged 55 to 70 in good health and CMV-seronegative. Each CDR3 is given with its conserved first and last residue. The order of the fields is CDR3 length, clone size, J gene, D gene, V gene, CDR3 DNA, CDR3 protein. A D gene is named only where the DNA matches it firmly. Clone sizes are given selectively: once, few, many, or a class where the clone is expanded.

17 few TRBJ1-5 . TRBV4-1 TGCGCCAGCAGCCAAGATGGGGAGGGATGGGGCAATCAGCCCCAGCATTTT CASSQDGEGWGNQPQHF
17 . TRBJ2-7 TRBD2 TRBV18 TGTGCCAGCTCACCAACTAGACTAGCGGGAGCTGGTCGCGAGCAGTACTTC CASSPTRLAGAGREQYF
13 . TRBJ2-3 . TRBV6-1 TGTGCCAGCTTTCGGGACTCCAGAGATACGCAGTATTTT CASFRDSRDTQYF
13 . TRBJ1-1 . TRBV10-2 TGCGCCAGCAGTGAGTTGGCGGCTTCTGAAGCTTTCTTT CASSELAASEAFF
11 . TRBJ1-2 . TRBV20-1 TGCAGTGCGTACTATATAAATGGCTACACCTTC CSAYYINGYTF
17 . TRBJ2-1 TRBD1 TRBV18 TGTGCCAGCTCACCTAGACAGGGTACTATCTCCTACAATGAGCAGTTCTTC CASSPRQGTISYNEQFF
14 . TRBJ1-6 . TRBV25-1 TGTGCCAGCAGTGAATATACATATAATTCACCCCTCCACTTT CASSEYTYNSPLHF
13 . TRBJ1-3 . TRBV29-1 TGCAGCGCTGTACGGCAGGAGGAAAACACCATATATTTT CSAVRQEENTIYF
14 . TRBJ1-1 . TRBV18 TGTGCCAGCTCACCTATGAACAGTAACACTGAAGCTTTCTTT CASSPMNSNTEAFF
15 . TRBJ2-3 TRBD2 TRBV10-1 TGCGCCAGCAGTGACCAGCGGGGGGGGGCAGATACGCAGTATTTT CASSDQRGGADTQYF
13 . TRBJ1-1 . TRBV5-1 TGCGCCAGCAGCTTGGAGACAGCCACTGGAGCTTTCTTT CASSLETATGAFF
15 . TRBJ2-5 . TRBV29-1 TGCAGCGTAGGGGGCGGCGGGGGGTACCAAGAGACCCAGTACTTC CSVGGGGGYQETQYF
12 few TRBJ2-7 . TRBV30 TGTGCCTGGAGTGTACAAGACTACGAGCAGTACTTC CAWSVQDYEQYF
13 . TRBJ1-5 . TRBV7-3 TGTGCCAGCAGCTTAGGCCCCAGTGAGCCCCAGCATTTT CASSLGPSEPQHF
13 . TRBJ2-7 TRBD1 TRBV28 TGTGCCAGCCTCGGACAGGGAGGTTACGAGCAGTACTTC CASLGQGGYEQYF
14 . TRBJ1-1 TRBD1 TRBV11-3 TGTGCCAGCAGCTTGGACAGGCAGAACACTGAAGCTTTCTTT CASSLDRQNTEAFF
13 . TRBJ1-2 . TRBV6-4 TGTGCCAGCAGTGTCGACCGGGGGAAAGGCTACACCTTC CASSVDRGKGYTF
15 . TRBJ2-7 . TRBV7-7 TGTGCCAGCAGCCCTCGGGCTAGCGCAACCTACGAGCAGTACTTC CASSPRASATYEQYF
14 . TRBJ1-2 . TRBV30 TGTGCCTGGAGTCGAGGGCAGGGGAACTATGGCTACACCTTC CAWSRGQGNYGYTF
13 . TRBJ1-2 TRBD1 TRBV9 TGTGCCAGCAGCTTTACAGGGGGAGCTGGCTACACCTTC CASSFTGGAGYTF
13 . TRBJ1-1 TRBD1 TRBV7-9 TGTGCCAACACAGGGGTGTTACGGACTGAAGCTTTCTTT CANTGVLRTEAFF
15 few TRBJ1-2 . TRBV6-5 TGTGCCAGCAGTTACTCCGGACGTCAGGGGAATGGCTACACCTTC CASSYSGRQGNGYTF
15 . TRBJ1-1 TRBD1 TRBV27 TGTGCCAGCAGTTTCCAGCCGACAGGGTTGGTCGAAGCTTTCTTT CASSFQPTGLVEAFF
13 . TRBJ2-4 . TRBV28 TGTGCCAGCAGAGGGGATTCGGGAAACATTCAGTACTTC CASRGDSGNIQYF
15 . TRBJ1-3 . TRBV19 TGTGCCAGTAGTACGACAGTCACCTCTGGAAACACCATATATTTT CASSTTVTSGNTIYF
14 . TRBJ1-2 TRBD1 TRBV25-1 TGTGCCAGCAGTGGAAACAGGGGGAACTATGGCTACACCTTC CASSGNRGNYGYTF
19 few TRBJ1-4 . TRBV12-2 TGTGCAAGTCCCCCAACCAAGAGGGCCCGGGTTGCAACTAATGAAAAACTGTTTTTT CASPPTKRARVATNEKLFF
14 few TRBJ2-2 TRBD2 TRBV6-5 TGTGCCACCACTAGCGGGAGGGAAACCGGGGAGCTGTTTTTT CATTSGRETGELFF
15 . TRBJ2-2 . TRBV2 TGTGCCAGCAGCGCCGGCAGGGGTGGCACCGGGGAGCTGTTTTTT CASSAGRGGTGELFF
13 . TRBJ1-4 . TRBV2 TGTGCCAGCAGCCTACAGAAGAATGAAAAACTGTTTTTT CASSLQKNEKLFF
14 few TRBJ2-7 . TRBV29-1 TGCAGCGTCTCAAACCCCGGGAACACCTACGAGCAGTACTTC CSVSNPGNTYEQYF
13 . TRBJ1-4 . TRBV2 TGTGCCACTCAGCGAGCAACTAATGAAAAACTGTTTTTT CATQRATNEKLFF
16 . TRBJ1-3 . TRBV5-6 TGTGCCAGCAGCTTGGTTACCCGGAGGGGAGGAAACACCATATATTTT CASSLVTRRGGNTIYF
16 once TRBJ2-1 TRBD2 TRBV28 TGTGCCAGCAGTTTATGGGCGACGGGGGGTCGTCATGAGCAGTTCTTC CASSLWATGGRHEQFF
16 many TRBJ1-5 . TRBV5-1 TGCGCCAGCAGCTTGGAACAGATCTATAGCAATCAGCCCCAGCATTTT CASSLEQIYSNQPQHF
13 . TRBJ2-7 . TRBV25-1 TGTGCCAGCAGCCCACGGGTTCGGTACGAGCAGTACTTC CASSPRVRYEQYF
16 . TRBJ2-3 TRBD1 TRBV19 TGTGCCAGTAGTAGGACAGGGGGCGGGAGCACAGATACGCAGTATTTT CASSRTGGGSTDTQYF
14 . TRBJ2-7 . TRBV5-1 TGCGCCAGCAGCCCTCGGGACATCCTCTACGAGCAGTACTTC CASSPRDILYEQYF
12 . TRBJ1-1 TRBD1 TRBV2 TGTGCCAGCAGCCCCGACAGGGGAGGAACTTTCTTT CASSPDRGGTFF
15 . TRBJ2-7 TRBD1 TRBV4-1 TGCGCCAGCAGCCACGGACGGACAGGGGTCTACGAGCAGTACTTC CASSHGRTGVYEQYF
16 . TRBJ2-2 TRBD1 TRBV5-4 TGTGCCAGCAGCTTGATTGGACAGGGAGGTCGATCGGAGCTGTTTTTT CASSLIGQGGRSELFF
15 . TRBJ1-4 . TRBV6-1 TGTGCCAGCAGTGACAGGACTACCACTAATGAAAAACTGTTTTTT CASSDRTTTNEKLFF
17 once TRBJ2-6 . TRBV7-9 TGTGCCAGCAGCCCCCAGGCGATCGGCTCTGGGGCCAACGTCCTGACTTTC CASSPQAIGSGANVLTF
14 few TRBJ2-2 . TRBV7-2 TGTGCCAGCAGTCAAGGTCGGGGCACCGGGGAGCTGTTTTTT CASSQGRGTGELFF